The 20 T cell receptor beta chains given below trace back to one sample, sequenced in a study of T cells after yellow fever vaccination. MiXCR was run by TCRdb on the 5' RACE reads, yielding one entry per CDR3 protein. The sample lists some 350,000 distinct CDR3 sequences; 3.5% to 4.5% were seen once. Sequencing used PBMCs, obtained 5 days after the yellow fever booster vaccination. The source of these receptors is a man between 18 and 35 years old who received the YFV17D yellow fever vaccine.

CDR3 region: CSARIRGRGGNQPQHF. The CDR3 coding sequence is TGCAGTGCTAGAATAAGGGGCCGGGGGGGCAATCAGCCCCAGCATTTT. The J gene is TRBJ1-5, the V gene TRBV20-1; the D gene is possibly TRBD1 (5 bases). Trimming removed 2 bases from V and 2 bases from J, with 16 bases in between. There are 16 residues in the CDR3. In germline, CDR1 is DFQATT, CDR2 SNEGSKA (reference sequence).

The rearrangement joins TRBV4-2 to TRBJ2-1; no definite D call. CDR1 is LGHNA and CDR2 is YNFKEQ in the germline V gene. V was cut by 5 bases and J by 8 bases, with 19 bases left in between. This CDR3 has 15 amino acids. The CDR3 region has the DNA TGTGCCAGCAGCGCCCTCGCTACCAACCGGGATGAGCAGTTCTTC. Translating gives CASSALATNRDEQFF.

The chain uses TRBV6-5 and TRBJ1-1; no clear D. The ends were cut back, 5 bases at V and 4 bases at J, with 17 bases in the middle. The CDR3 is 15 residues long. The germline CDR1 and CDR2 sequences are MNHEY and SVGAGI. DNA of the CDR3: TGTGCCAGCAGTCCGACTATTTTACGGGGCACTGAAGCTTTCTTT. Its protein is CASSPTILRGTEAFF.

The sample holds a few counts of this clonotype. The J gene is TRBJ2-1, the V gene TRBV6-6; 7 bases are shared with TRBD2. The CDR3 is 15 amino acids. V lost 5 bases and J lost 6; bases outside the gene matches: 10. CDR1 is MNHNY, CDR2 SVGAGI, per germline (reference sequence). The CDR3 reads CASSRDYPEGNEQFF. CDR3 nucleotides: TGTGCCAGCAGTAGGGACTATCCAGAGGGCAATGAGCAGTTCTTC.

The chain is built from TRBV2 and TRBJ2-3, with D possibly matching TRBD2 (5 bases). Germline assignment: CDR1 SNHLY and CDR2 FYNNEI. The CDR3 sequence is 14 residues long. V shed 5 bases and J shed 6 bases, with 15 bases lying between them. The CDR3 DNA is TGTGCCAGCAGTACTAGGGTCGTGGCTGATACGCAGTATTTT. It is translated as CASSTRVVADTQYF.

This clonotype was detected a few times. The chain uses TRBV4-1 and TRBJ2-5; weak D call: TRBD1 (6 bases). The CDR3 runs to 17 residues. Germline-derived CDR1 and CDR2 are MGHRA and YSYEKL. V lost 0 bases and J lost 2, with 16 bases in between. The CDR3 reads CASSQDPEGVSQETQYF. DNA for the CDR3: TGCGCCAGCAGCCAAGATCCCGAGGGGGTATCACAAGAGACCCAGTACTTC.

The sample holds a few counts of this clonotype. The CDR3 is CATSPGQTTDTQYF. The CDR3 DNA sequence: TGCGCCACCTCGCCGGGACAAACCACAGATACGCAGTATTTT. The chain joins TRBV5-1 to TRBJ2-3; a possible D gene is TRBD1 (6 bases). The germline V gene has CDR1 SGHRS and CDR2 YFSETQ. This CDR3 contains 14 residues. V was cut by 9 bases and J by 2 bases, with 16 bases left in between.

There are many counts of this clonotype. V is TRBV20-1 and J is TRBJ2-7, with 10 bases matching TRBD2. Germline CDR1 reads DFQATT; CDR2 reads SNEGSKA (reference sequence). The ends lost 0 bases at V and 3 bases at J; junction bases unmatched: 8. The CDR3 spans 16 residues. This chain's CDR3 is CSARDLSGGAFYEQYF. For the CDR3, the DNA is TGCAGTGCTAGAGATCTAAGCGGGGGGGCCTTCTACGAGCAGTACTTC.

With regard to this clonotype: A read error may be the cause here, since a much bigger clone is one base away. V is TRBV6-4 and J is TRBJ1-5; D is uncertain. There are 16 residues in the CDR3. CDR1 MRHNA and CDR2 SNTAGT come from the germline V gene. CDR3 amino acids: CANSDSGRASNQPQHF. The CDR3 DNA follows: TGTGCCAACAGTGACTCTGGAAGGGCTAGCAATCAGCCCCAGCATTTT.

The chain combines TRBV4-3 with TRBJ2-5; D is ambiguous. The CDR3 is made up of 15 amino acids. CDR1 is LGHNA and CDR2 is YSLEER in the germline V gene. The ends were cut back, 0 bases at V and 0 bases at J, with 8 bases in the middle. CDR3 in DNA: TGCGCCAGCAGCCAAGATTTAGACCACCAAGAGACCCAGTACTTC. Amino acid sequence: CASSQDLDHQETQYF.

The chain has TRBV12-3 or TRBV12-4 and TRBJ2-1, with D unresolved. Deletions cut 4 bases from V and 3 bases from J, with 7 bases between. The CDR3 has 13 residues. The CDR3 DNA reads TGTGCCAGCAGTTCCCGATACTACAATGAGCAGTTCTTC. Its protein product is CASSSRYYNEQFF.

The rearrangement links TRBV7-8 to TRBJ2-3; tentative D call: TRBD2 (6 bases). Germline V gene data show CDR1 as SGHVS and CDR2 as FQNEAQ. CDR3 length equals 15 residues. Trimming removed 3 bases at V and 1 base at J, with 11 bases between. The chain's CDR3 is CASSFQASGTDTQYF. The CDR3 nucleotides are TGTGCCAGCAGCTTTCAGGCTAGCGGCACAGATACGCAGTATTTT.

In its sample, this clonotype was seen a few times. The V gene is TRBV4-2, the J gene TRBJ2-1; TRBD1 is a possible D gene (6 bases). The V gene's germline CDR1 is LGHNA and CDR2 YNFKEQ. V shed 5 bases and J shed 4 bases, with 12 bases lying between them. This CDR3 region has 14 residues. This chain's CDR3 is CASSASDRYNEQFF. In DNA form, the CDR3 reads TGTGCCAGCAGCGCTTCGGACAGATACAATGAGCAGTTCTTC.

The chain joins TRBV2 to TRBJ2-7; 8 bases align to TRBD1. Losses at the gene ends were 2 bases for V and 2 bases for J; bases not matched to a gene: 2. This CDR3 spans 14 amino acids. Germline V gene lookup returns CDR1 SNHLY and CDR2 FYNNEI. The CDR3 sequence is CASSEQGATYEQYV. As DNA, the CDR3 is TGTGCCAGCAGTGAACAGGGGGCGACCTACGAGCAGTACGTC.

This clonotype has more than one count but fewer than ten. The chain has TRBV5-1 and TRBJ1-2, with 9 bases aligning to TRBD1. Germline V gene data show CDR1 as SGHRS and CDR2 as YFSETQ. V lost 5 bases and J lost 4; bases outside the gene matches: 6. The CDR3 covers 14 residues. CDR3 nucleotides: TGCGCCAGCAGAGGGACAGGGATCTTCTATGGCTACACCTTC. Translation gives CASRGTGIFYGYTF.

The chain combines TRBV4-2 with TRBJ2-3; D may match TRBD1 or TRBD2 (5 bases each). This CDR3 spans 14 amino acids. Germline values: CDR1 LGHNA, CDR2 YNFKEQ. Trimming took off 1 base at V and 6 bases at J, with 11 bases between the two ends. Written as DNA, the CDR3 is TGTGCCAGCAGCCAAGGGGGACCGCGGGATACGCAGTATTTT. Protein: CASSQGGPRDTQYF.

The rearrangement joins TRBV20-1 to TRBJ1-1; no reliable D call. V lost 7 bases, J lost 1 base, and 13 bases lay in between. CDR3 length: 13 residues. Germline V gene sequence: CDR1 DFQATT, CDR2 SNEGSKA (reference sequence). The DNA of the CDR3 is TGCAGTGATGTAGAGGGCCCGAACACTGAAGCTTTCTTT. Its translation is CSDVEGPNTEAFF.

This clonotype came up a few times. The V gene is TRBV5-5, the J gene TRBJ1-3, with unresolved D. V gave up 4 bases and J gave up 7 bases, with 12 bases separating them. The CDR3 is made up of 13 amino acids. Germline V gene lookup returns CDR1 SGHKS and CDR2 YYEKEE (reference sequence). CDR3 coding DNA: TGTGCCAGCAGCCGATCCCTGGGGAACACCATATATTTT. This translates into CASSRSLGNTIYF.

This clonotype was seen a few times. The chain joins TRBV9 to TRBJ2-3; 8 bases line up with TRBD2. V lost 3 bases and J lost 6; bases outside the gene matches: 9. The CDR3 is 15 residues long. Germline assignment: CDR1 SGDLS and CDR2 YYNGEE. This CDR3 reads CASSGSSGRGDTQYF. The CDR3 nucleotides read TGTGCCAGCAGCGGATCTAGCGGGCGAGGGGATACGCAGTATTTT.

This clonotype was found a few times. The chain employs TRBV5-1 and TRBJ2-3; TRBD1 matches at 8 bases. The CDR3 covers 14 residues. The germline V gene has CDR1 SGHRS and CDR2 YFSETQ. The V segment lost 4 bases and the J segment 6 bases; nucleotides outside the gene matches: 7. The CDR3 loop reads CASSADRVGDTQYF. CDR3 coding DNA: TGCGCCAGCAGCGCGGACAGGGTGGGGGATACGCAGTATTTT.